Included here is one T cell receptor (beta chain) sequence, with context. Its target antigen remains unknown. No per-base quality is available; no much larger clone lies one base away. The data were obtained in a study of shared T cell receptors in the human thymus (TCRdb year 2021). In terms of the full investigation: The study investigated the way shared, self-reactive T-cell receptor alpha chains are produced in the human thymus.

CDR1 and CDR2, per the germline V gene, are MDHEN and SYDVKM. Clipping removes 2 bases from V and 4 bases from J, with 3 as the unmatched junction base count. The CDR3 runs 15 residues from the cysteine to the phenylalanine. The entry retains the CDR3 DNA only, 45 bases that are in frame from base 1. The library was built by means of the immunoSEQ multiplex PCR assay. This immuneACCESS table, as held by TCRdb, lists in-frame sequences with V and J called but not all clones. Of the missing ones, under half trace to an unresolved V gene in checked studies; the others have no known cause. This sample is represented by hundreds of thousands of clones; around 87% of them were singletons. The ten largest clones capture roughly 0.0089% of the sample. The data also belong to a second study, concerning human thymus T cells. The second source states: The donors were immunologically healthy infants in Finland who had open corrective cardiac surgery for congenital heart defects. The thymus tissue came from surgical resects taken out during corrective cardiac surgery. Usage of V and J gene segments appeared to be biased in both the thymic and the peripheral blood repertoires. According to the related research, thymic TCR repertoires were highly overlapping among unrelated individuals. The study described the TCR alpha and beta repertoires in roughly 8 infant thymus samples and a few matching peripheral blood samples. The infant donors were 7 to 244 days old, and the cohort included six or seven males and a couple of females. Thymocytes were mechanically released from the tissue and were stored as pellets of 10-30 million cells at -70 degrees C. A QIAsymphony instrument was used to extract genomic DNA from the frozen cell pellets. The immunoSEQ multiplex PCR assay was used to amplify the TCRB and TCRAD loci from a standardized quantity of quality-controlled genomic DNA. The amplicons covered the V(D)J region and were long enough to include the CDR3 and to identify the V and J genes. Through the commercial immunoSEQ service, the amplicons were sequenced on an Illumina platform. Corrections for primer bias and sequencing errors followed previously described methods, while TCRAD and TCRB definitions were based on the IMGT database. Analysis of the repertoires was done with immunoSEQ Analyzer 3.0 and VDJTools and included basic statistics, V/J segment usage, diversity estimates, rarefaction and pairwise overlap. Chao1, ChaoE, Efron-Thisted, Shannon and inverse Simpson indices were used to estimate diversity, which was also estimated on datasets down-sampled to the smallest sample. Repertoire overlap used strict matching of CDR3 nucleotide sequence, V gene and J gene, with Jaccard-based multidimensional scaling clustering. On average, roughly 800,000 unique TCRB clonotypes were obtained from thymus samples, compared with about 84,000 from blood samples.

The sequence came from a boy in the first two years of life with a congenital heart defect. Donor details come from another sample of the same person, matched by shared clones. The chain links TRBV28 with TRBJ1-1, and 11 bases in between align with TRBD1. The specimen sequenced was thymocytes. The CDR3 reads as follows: CASSLGTGGVTEAFF. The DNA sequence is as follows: TGTGCCAGCAGTTTAGGGACAGGGGGAGTCACTGAAGCTTTCTTT.